This is a list of T cell receptor beta chains from one sample in a study of cytomegalovirus exposure and HLA in healthy donors. Clones were sequenced by immunoSEQ multiplex PCR, and TCRdb holds only the in-frame ones, with some missing. The data show some 200,000 clones, and the top ten clones hold around 1.1%. The sample comprised PBMCs. The receptors come from a girl aged 2-15 years in good health and CMV-seropositive. Both conserved end residues are part of each CDR3. D genes are given only for firm matches.

. TRBJ1-1 TRBV6-1 CASSEWGATEAFF TGTGCCAGCAGTGAATGGGGCGCCACTGAAGCTTTCTTT
TRBD2 TRBJ2-3 TRBV7-9 CASSRTGTSATDTQYF TGTGCCAGCAGCCGGACCGGGACTAGCGCCACAGATACGCAGTATTTT
. TRBJ2-5 TRBV2 CASSGIAAGAETQYF TGCGCCAGCAGCGGCATTGCGGCGGGGGCAGAGACCCAGTACTTC
. TRBJ2-3 TRBV2 CASSEALGGAGTDTQYF TGTGCCAGCAGTGAAGCGCTTGGGGGCGCGGGCACAGATACGCAGTATTTT
TRBD2 TRBJ2-1 TRBV19 CASREAGPNEQFF TGTGCCAGTAGGGAAGCGGGACCCAATGAGCAGTTCTTC
TRBD2 TRBJ2-7 TRBV5-1 CASSLRPSGTTQDEQYF TGCGCCAGCAGCTTGCGGCCTAGCGGGACGACTCAGGACGAGCAGTACTTC
TRBD1 TRBJ2-7 TRBV19 CASSLTGGPYEQYF TGTGCCAGTAGTTTAACAGGGGGCCCCTACGAGCAGTACTTC
. TRBJ2-1 TRBV28 CASSPGTLYNEQFF TGTGCCAGCAGCCCCGGGACTTTGTACAATGAGCAGTTCTTC
. TRBJ1-2 TRBV5-6 CASSPEVAPGYTF TGTGCCAGCAGCCCCGAGGTGGCTCCTGGCTACACCTTC
. TRBJ2-7 TRBV7-9 CASSPAGRPEGPFYF TGTGCCAGCAGCCCTGCGGGCCGGCCTGAGGGCCCCTTCTACTTC
. TRBJ2-7 TRBV19 CASSILAGGSYEQYF TGTGCCAGTAGTATATTAGCAGGAGGCAGCTACGAGCAGTACTTC
TRBD1 TRBJ1-2 TRBV7-9 CASSSQGWYGYTF TGTGCCAGCAGCTCACAGGGGTGGTATGGCTACACCTTC
. TRBJ2-1 TRBV6-5 CASSYFSASDNEQFF TGTGCCAGCAGTTACTTTTCGGCTAGCGACAATGAGCAGTTCTTC
. TRBJ2-5 TRBV4-1 CASSLLTEPVETQYF TGCGCCAGCAGCCTTCTGACAGAGCCGGTAGAGACCCAGTACTTC
TRBD2 TRBJ2-3 TRBV7-9 CASSPGLAGGPVTDTQYF TGTGCCAGCAGCCCTGGACTAGCGGGAGGGCCGGTCACAGATACGCAGTATTTT
TRBD2 TRBJ2-7 TRBV7-8 CASSLWEREGSEQYF TGTGCCAGCAGCTTATGGGAGCGGGAGGGGTCCGAGCAGTACTTC
. TRBJ1-5 TRBV5-1 CASSPVVGRNQPQHF TGCGCCAGCAGCCCCGTGGTGGGGCGCAATCAGCCCCAGCATTTT
TRBD2 TRBJ2-7 TRBV5-4 CASSLFRTSPDLAEQYF TGTGCCAGCAGCTTATTTCGGACTAGCCCCGACTTGGCCGAGCAGTACTTC
. TRBJ2-4 TRBV7-9 CASSLELAKNIQYF TGTGCCAGCAGCTTAGAACTAGCCAAAAACATTCAGTACTTC
TRBD2 TRBJ2-7 TRBV28 CASSRLAGPYEQYF TGTGCCAGCAGCCGACTAGCGGGGCCCTACGAGCAGTACTTC
TRBD1 TRBJ1-1 TRBV30 CTTNPRTGGVTEAFF TGTACGACTAACCCCCGGACAGGGGGCGTCACTGAAGCTTTCTTT
. TRBJ1-1 TRBV11-2 CASSFTQDTEAFF TGTGCCAGCAGCTTTACGCAGGACACTGAAGCTTTCTTT
. TRBJ1-1 TRBV29-1 CSVVRGNTEAFF TGCAGCGTTGTCAGGGGAAACACTGAAGCTTTCTTT
. TRBJ2-1 TRBV25-1 CASRENNEQFF TGTGCCAGCAGGGAGAATAATGAGCAGTTCTTC
. TRBJ2-3 TRBV5-6 CASSLVREGTQYF TGTGCCAGCAGCTTGGTGAGGGAAGGTACGCAGTATTTT
. TRBJ2-7 TRBV6-6 CASSYLAEGASYEQYF TGTGCCAGCAGTTACTTGGCGGAGGGGGCCTCCTACGAGCAGTACTTC
. TRBJ1-2 TRBV4-2 CASSQVTMVENGYTF TGTGCCAGCAGCCAAGTGACAATGGTCGAAAATGGCTACACCTTC
TRBD2 TRBJ2-7 TRBV30 CAWTSGVYEQYF TGTGCCTGGACTAGCGGGGTTTACGAGCAGTACTTC
TRBD1 TRBJ1-3 TRBV5-1 CASSLEPQGGSDTIYF TGCGCCAGCAGCTTGGAACCTCAGGGGGGCTCGGACACCATATATTTT
TRBD1 TRBJ1-5 TRBV6-1 CASSRTGEQPQHF TGTGCCAGCAGCCGGACAGGGGAGCAGCCCCAGCATTTT
TRBD1 TRBJ1-1 TRBV7-9 CASSVGTGVYEAFF TGTGCCAGCAGCGTCGGGACAGGGGTTTATGAAGCTTTCTTT
TRBD1 TRBJ1-5 TRBV6-1 CASKFQGQASQPQHF TGTGCCAGTAAATTCCAAGGACAGGCAAGTCAGCCCCAGCATTTT
TRBD1 TRBJ2-1 TRBV7-9 CASRDRVYDNEQFF TGTGCCAGCAGGGACAGGGTGTATGACAATGAGCAGTTCTTC
. TRBJ2-5 TRBV4-2 CASSHSGETQYF TGTGCCAGCAGCCATAGTGGAGAGACCCAGTACTTC
. TRBJ2-4 TRBV7-9 CASSLSVIKNIQYF TGTGCCAGCAGCTTATCCGTTATCAAAAACATTCAGTACTTC
. TRBJ1-1 TRBV19 CASRSKGDTEAFF TGTGCCAGTAGATCGAAAGGGGACACTGAAGCTTTCTTT
TRBD2 TRBJ2-2 TRBV7-6 CASSPTSPGELFF TGTGCCAGCAGCCCGACTAGCCCCGGGGAGCTGTTTTTT
. TRBJ1-1 TRBV9 CASSSQGQNTEAFF TGTGCCAGCAGCTCTCAGGGGCAGAACACTGAAGCTTTCTTT
TRBD1 TRBJ1-2 TRBV5-8 CASSSGTGHNYGYTF TGTGCCAGCAGCTCCGGGACAGGCCATAACTATGGCTACACCTTC
. TRBJ1-1 TRBV5-1 CASSLMGGTEAFF TGCGCCAGCAGCTTGATGGGGGGGACTGAAGCTTTCTTT
. TRBJ1-3 TRBV11-2 CASSLRGSFSGNTIYF TGTGCCAGCAGCTTAAGGGGGTCGTTCTCTGGAAACACCATATATTTT
. TRBJ2-1 TRBV11-2 CASSLGRAQQFF TGTGCCAGCAGCTTAGGCAGGGCTCAGCAGTTCTTC
. TRBJ2-1 TRBV11-2 CASSWGGGNEQFF TGTGCCAGCAGCTGGGGAGGAGGTAATGAGCAGTTCTTC
TRBD1 TRBJ2-3 TRBV5-4 CASSLGGQGFTDTQYF TGTGCCAGCAGCTTGGGGGGACAGGGGTTTACAGATACGCAGTATTTT
TRBD2 TRBJ2-7 TRBV6-1 CASGRLAGGDEQYF TGTGCCAGCGGTCGACTAGCGGGAGGGGATGAGCAGTACTTC